Following are 28 T cell receptor beta chains from one sample sequenced in a study of blood T cell repertoires in COVID-19. Clones were sequenced by immunoSEQ multiplex PCR, and TCRdb holds only the in-frame ones, with some missing. This table has about 180,000 clones, 75% to 80% appearing once. Sequencing was performed on peripheral blood. The receptors come from a woman aged 70-85 years with acute or convalescent COVID-19.

This clone was seen only a few times. The chain combines TRBV5-5 with TRBJ1-1, with 7 nucleotides matching TRBD1. The V and J ends lost 0 bases and 11 bases, in that order; junction bases with no gene match: 16. The CDR3 extends over 16 amino acids. Germline CDR1 and CDR2: SGHKS and YYEKEE (reference sequence). The CDR3 bases are TGTGCCAGCAGCTTGGTTCTCAACTACAGGGGAGGAAAGGCTTTCTTT. Amino acid sequence: CASSLVLNYRGGKAFF.

The chain combines TRBV28 with TRBJ2-7, with a weak D call TRBD1 (5 bases). The CDR3 length is 14 residues. V was pared by 2 bases and J by 7 bases, with 15 bases between. Germline CDR1 is MDHEN and CDR2 is SYDVKM. CDR3 protein: CASSLEQALWEQYF. CDR3 coding DNA: TGTGCCAGCAGTTTAGAACAGGCTCTATGGGAGCAGTACTTC. The entire variable domain, with the rest obtained from reference TRBV28 and TRBJ2-7, is as follows: DVKVTQSSRYLVKRTGEKVFLECVQDMDHENMFWYRQDPGLGLRLIYFSYDVKMKEKGDIPEGYSVSREKKERFSLILESASTNQTSMYLCASSLEQALWEQYFGPGTRLTVT.

Only a few counts were recorded for this clone. CDR3 sequence reads: CASSLVFGSQPQHF. As DNA, the CDR3 is TGTGCCAGCAGCTTGGTGTTTGGGAGTCAGCCCCAGCATTTT. V is TRBV5-5 and J is TRBJ1-5, with unresolved D. Germline V gene data show CDR1 as SGHKS and CDR2 as YYEKEE (reference sequence). The V gene lost 0 bases and the J gene lost 6 bases, with 10 bases spanning the gap. This CDR3 is 14 amino acids long.

V usage is TRBV7-2 and J usage is TRBJ2-2; D perhaps matches TRBD2 (6 bases). This CDR3 region has 15 residues. V was trimmed by 5 bases and J by 7 bases, leaving 17 bases between them. CDR1 is SGHTA and CDR2 is FQGNSA in the germline V gene. In nucleotides, the CDR3 is TGTGCCAGCAGCACCACGCGCGGGAAGATCGGGGAGCTGTTTTTT. Translated: CASSTTRGKIGELFF.

The sample holds a few counts of this clone. The J gene is TRBJ2-1, the V gene TRBV6-5, with TRBD1 identical over 8 bases. The J segment lost 6 bases and the V segment lost 7 bases, leaving 8 bases of the junction unmatched. This CDR3 comprises 14 residues. Germline CDR1 MNHEY, CDR2 SVGAGI. For the CDR3, the DNA is TGTGCCAGCACCCTGGACAGGGCGGGCAATGAGCAGTTCTTC. Its protein product is CASTLDRAGNEQFF.

This clone was detected only a few times. The J gene is TRBJ2-5, the V gene TRBV5-6, with 7 nucleotides matching TRBD2. V lost 2 bases and J lost 2; bases outside the gene matches: 18. The CDR3 contains 19 residues. CDR1 and CDR2 from the germline V gene are SGHDT and YYEEEE. CDR3 sequence reads: CASSLPIGSSGGEQETQYF. The CDR3 bases are TGTGCCAGCAGCTTACCGATCGGTTCTAGCGGAGGGGAACAAGAGACCCAGTACTTC.

The chain employs TRBV24-1 and TRBJ2-1, with TRBD2 matching over 13 bases. Germline CDR1 is KGHDR and CDR2 is SFDVKD. The CDR3 is 15 residues long. Trimming cost V 4 bases and J 7 bases; bases outside gene matches: 3. The CDR3 DNA sequence: TGTGCCACCAGTGAACGACTAGCGGGAGGTAATGAGCAGTTCTTC. Its protein is CATSERLAGGNEQFF.

The chain employs TRBV27 and TRBJ1-2, with 10 bases identical to TRBD1. CDR3 length: 15 residues. The germline V gene encodes CDR1 MNHEY and CDR2 SMNVEV (reference sequence). The V gene end was trimmed by 2 bases and the J gene end by 4 bases; junction bases not matched to a gene: 4. Here the CDR3 reads CASSLKGTGAYGYTF. The CDR3 DNA follows: TGTGCCAGCAGTTTAAAGGGGACAGGGGCCTATGGCTACACCTTC.

This chain uses TRBV15 with TRBJ2-7; D is unresolved. The V gene's germline CDR1 is LNHNV and CDR2 YYDKDF (reference sequence). The V and J ends lost 0 bases and 2 bases respectively, with 14 bases between them. The CDR3 contains 16 residues. CDR3 nucleotide sequence: TGTGCCACCAGCAGAGATCTTCAGGTCGTGGCCTACGAGCAGTACTTC. Amino acids: CATSRDLQVVAYEQYF.

In DNA form, the CDR3 reads TGTGCCAGCAGCCAAGCGAGTCTAGCGGGAGCGGTATTGGGTGAGCAGTTCTTC. Translated: CASSQASLAGAVLGEQFF. J is TRBJ2-1 and V is TRBV3-1 (or the pseudogene TRBV3-2), with TRBD2 matching over 10 bases. Germline values: CDR1 LGHDT, CDR2 YNNKEL (reference sequence). CDR3 length: 18 residues. After removal of 1 base from V and 9 bases from J, the junction contained 15 bases not matched to a gene.

The gene calls are TRBV10-1 and TRBJ2-7, with 7 positions matching TRBD2. CDR1 is WNHNN and CDR2 is SYGVQD in the germline V gene (reference sequence). The junction had 4 bases not matched to a gene; V was cut back by 6 bases and J by 2 bases. There are 13 residues in the CDR3. CDR3 DNA sequence: TGCGCCAGCAGGGCTAGCGGTACCTACGAGCAGTACTTC. It codes for CASRASGTYEQYF.

V is TRBV2 and J is TRBJ2-7, with D unresolved. In germline, CDR1 is SNHLY, CDR2 FYNNEI. This CDR3 has 14 amino acids. Trimming cost V 7 bases and J 3 bases, with 16 bases left between them. CDR3 sequence: CASKVEQAFYEQYF. CDR3 nucleotide sequence: TGTGCCAGCAAGGTAGAACAAGCGTTCTACGAGCAGTACTTC.

This rearrangement joins TRBV24-1 to TRBJ2-3; 9 bases align to TRBD1. This CDR3 contains 17 residues. Germline values: CDR1 KGHDR, CDR2 SFDVKD. V gave up 3 bases and J gave up 3 bases; unmatched junction bases: 9. The CDR3: CATSDHKTGTGTDTQYF. The CDR3 DNA follows: TGTGCCACCAGTGATCATAAAACCGGGACAGGGACAGATACGCAGTATTTT.

The genes are TRBV19 and TRBJ2-1, with TRBD2 identical over 10 bases. Germline CDR1 LNHDA, CDR2 SQIVND (reference sequence). This CDR3 comprises 22 residues. J was trimmed by 4 bases and V by 1 base; bases with no gene match: 22. The CDR3 sequence is CASSIVYSLAGTGLAKYNEQFF. The CDR3 DNA is TGTGCCAGTAGTATAGTTTATTCTTTGGCAGGGACGGGACTAGCGAAATACAATGAGCAGTTCTTC.

The chain joins TRBV29-1 to TRBJ2-3, with a weak D call TRBD1 (6 bases). Between the trimmed V and J ends, which lost 7 bases and 1 base, there was a span of 12 bases. This CDR3 spans 13 amino acids. Germline CDR1 reads SQVTM; CDR2 reads ANQGSEA. CDR3 protein: CSAYRDRTDTQYF. For the CDR3, the DNA is TGCAGCGCTTACAGGGACCGCACAGATACGCAGTATTTT.

V usage is TRBV19 and J usage is TRBJ2-2; 9 bases are shared with TRBD1. The V gene end was trimmed by 4 bases and the J gene end by 5 bases; junction bases not matched to a gene: 8. Germline CDR1 and CDR2: LNHDA and SQIVND (reference sequence). The CDR3 loop spans 16 amino acids. The CDR3 coding sequence is TGTGCCAGTAGTACCCTGGACAGGGGAGAGACCGGGGAGCTGTTTTTT. It is translated as CASSTLDRGETGELFF.

The CDR3: CASTPRAREVSGELFF. The CDR3 nucleotides are TGTGCCAGTACCCCGAGGGCGCGGGAGGTGAGCGGGGAGCTGTTTTTT. The chain combines TRBV19 with TRBJ2-2; 8 nucleotides match TRBD2. The CDR3 sequence is 16 residues long. V shed 7 bases and J 7 bases; nucleotides not matched to a gene: 14. Germline assignment: CDR1 LNHDA and CDR2 SQIVND (reference sequence).

This chain uses TRBV5-4 with TRBJ1-4, with unresolved D. This CDR3 comprises 13 residues. V was cut by 1 base and J by 5 bases, with 6 bases left in between. CDR1 is SGHNT and CDR2 is YYREEE in the germline V gene (reference sequence). The DNA for the CDR3 is TGTGCCAGCAGCTTGTACCGGAATGAAAAACTGTTTTTT. It is translated as CASSLYRNEKLFF.

The gene calls are TRBV2 and TRBJ1-1; 8 nucleotides line up with TRBD1. Germline values: CDR1 SNHLY, CDR2 FYNNEI. The CDR3 spans 14 residues. V trimming: 5 bases; J trimming: 2 bases; junction bases outside the gene matches: 4. CDR3 residues: CASSWDRQNTEAFF. In DNA, the CDR3 is TGTGCCAGCAGTTGGGACAGGCAAAACACTGAAGCTTTCTTT.

The CDR3, as DNA: TGCAGCGTTGGGGGTCGCCTAGCGGGGGTTTACGAGCAGTACTTC. It encodes CSVGGRLAGVYEQYF. V gene TRBV29-1 combines with J gene TRBJ2-7; 10 nucleotides match TRBD2. The CDR3 length is 15 residues. Germline-derived CDR1 and CDR2 are SQVTM and ANQGSEA. The ends lost 4 bases at V and 4 bases at J; junction bases unmatched: 10.

The rearrangement joins TRBV29-1 to TRBJ1-1; no definite D call. The CDR3 runs 13 residues. Per the germline V gene, CDR1 is SQVTM and CDR2 is ANQGSEA. The V end lost 7 bases, the J end lost 1 base, and 13 bases lay between the germline ends. DNA of the CDR3: TGCAGCGGGGAGACTGCACCGAACACTGAAGCTTTCTTT. Translated, it gives CSGETAPNTEAFF. The whole variable domain, filled in from reference TRBV29-1 and TRBJ1-1, reads SAVISQKPSRDICQRGTSLTIQCQVDSQVTMMFWYRQQPGQSLTLIATANQGSEATYESGFVIDKFPISRPNLTFSTLTVSNMSPEDSSIYLCSGETAPNTEAFFGQGTRLTVV.

The chain couples TRBV20-1 to TRBJ1-5; no definite D call. With 3 bases removed from V and 0 bases from J, the gap between germline ends came to 6 bases. Per germline, CDR1 DFQATT and CDR2 SNEGSKA (reference sequence). CDR3 size: 13 residues. CDR3 in DNA: TGCAGTGCTAGTTACAGTAGCAATCAGCCCCAGCATTTT. Translating gives CSASYSSNQPQHF.

V usage is TRBV7-3 and J usage is TRBJ2-1; D unclear. This CDR3 is built from 16 residues. V was cut by 5 bases and J by 7 bases, with 21 bases left in between. CDR1 is SGHTA and CDR2 is FQGTGA in the germline V gene. CDR3 nucleotide sequence: TGTGCCAGCAGCGCCGATAGAGCAAGTTTTCTTAATGAGCAGTTCTTC. It yields the protein CASSADRASFLNEQFF.

This clone was found once. This chain joins TRBV7-9 and TRBJ2-1, with TRBD2 matching over 14 bases. J was trimmed by 8 bases and V by 5 bases; bases with no gene match: 5. This CDR3 has 15 residues. Germline CDR1 and CDR2: SEHNR and FQNEAQ (reference sequence). In DNA, the CDR3 is TGTGCCAGCAGCAAGACTAGCGGGAGGGAGGATGAGCAGTTCTTC. Amino acids: CASSKTSGREDEQFF.

The chain employs TRBV12-3 or TRBV12-4 and TRBJ1-3; unclear D gene. The CDR3 runs 11 residues. The V end lost 9 bases, the J end lost 1 base, and 4 bases lay between the germline ends. The CDR3 reads CASPSGNTIYF. CDR3 bases: TGTGCCAGTCCTTCTGGAAACACCATATATTTT.

The V call is TRBV5-1, the J call TRBJ1-1; possibly TRBD1 for D (5 bases). There are 13 residues in the CDR3. The germline gives CDR1 SGHRS, CDR2 YFSETQ. Trimming removed 2 bases at V and 10 bases at J, with 15 bases between. The CDR3 loop reads CASSLRRGHGAFF. The CDR3 coding sequence is TGCGCCAGCAGCTTAAGGCGGGGCCATGGAGCTTTCTTT.

The chain uses TRBV15 and TRBJ2-2; TRBD2 agrees at 8 bases. CDR1 is LNHNV, CDR2 YYDKDF, per germline (reference sequence). V lost 0 bases, J lost 6 bases, and 6 bases stayed unmatched. The CDR3 length is 16 residues. CDR3 in amino acids: CATSRDIETSAGELFF. The CDR3 DNA reads as TGTGCCACCAGCAGAGATATCGAGACTAGCGCCGGGGAGCTGTTTTTT. The full variable domain, rest sourced from reference TRBV15 and TRBJ2-2, is DAMVIQNPRYQVTQFGKPVTLSCSQTLNHNVMYWYQQKSSQAPKLLFHYYDKDFNNEADTPDNFQSRRPNTSFCFLDIRSPGLGDTAMYLCATSRDIETSAGELFFGEGSRLTVL.

The CDR3 sequence: CASSGTGTGSPLHF. The CDR3 DNA sequence: TGTGCCAGCAGCGGCACAGGGACGGGTTCACCCCTCCACTTT. This chain links TRBV7-2 with TRBJ1-6; D is possibly TRBD1 (6 bases). The CDR3 is made up of 14 amino acids. Trimming left V 5 bases short and J 9 bases short, with 14 bases between. Germline V CDR1 and CDR2: SGHTA, FQGNSA.